This T cell receptor (beta chain) originates from a study of spatial heterogeneity in lung cancer. MiXCR, run by TCRdb on the 5' RACE reads, gives a single entry per CDR3 protein. Here the sample spans 90,000 to 95,000 distinct CDR3 sequences, approximately 12% being singletons. The time point is: sample taken at primary tumor resection. TCRs were sequenced from unsorted whole RNA of tumor, nontumor lung or PBMC. CDR3 length equals 16 residues. Per the germline V gene, CDR1 is MDHEN and CDR2 is SYDVKM. V gave up 10 bases and J gave up 5 bases, with 21 bases separating them. The chain employs TRBV28 and TRBJ1-6; D not certain. Sequenced here: PBMCs, sampled at surgery. The sequence was collected from a male donor with early-stage non-small cell lung cancer. The CDR3 reads CAIPGSDGRHNSPLHF. As DNA, the CDR3 is TGTGCCATTCCCGGGTCAGATGGGCGCCATAATTCACCCCTCCACTTT.